The 31 T cell receptor beta chains below all came from one sample that was sequenced in a study of cytomegalovirus exposure and HLA in healthy donors. It was with 60 Vbeta and 13 Jbeta primers that the PCR ran. Profiling relied on immunoSEQ multiplex PCR, and the TCRdb table lists in-frame clones only, not all of them. The sample records roughly 110,000 clones, 71% being singletons. The sequenced sample consisted of PBMCs. The receptors here all came from a female donor in good health and CMV-seronegative.

This rearrangement joins TRBV9 to TRBJ2-3; TRBD2 agrees at 7 bases. The germline V gene has CDR1 SGDLS and CDR2 YYNGEE. The CDR3 covers 17 residues. With 4 bases clipped from V and 5 bases from J, the junction kept 16 bases outside the gene matches. Here the CDR3 reads CASSTKPAGLDRDTQYF. DNA of the CDR3: TGTGCCAGCAGCACTAAACCAGCGGGATTGGATAGAGATACGCAGTATTTT.

This sequence joins TRBV9 and TRBJ2-1; 12 bases fit TRBD2. Germline trimming cut 4 bases from V and 1 base from J; bases unmatched to any gene: 12. There are 19 residues in the CDR3. Germline-derived CDR1 and CDR2 are SGDLS and YYNGEE. The CDR3 region has the DNA TGTGCCAGCAGCCCCCTAGCGGGAGGGTCCCCTAGGTCCTACAATGAGCAGTTCTTC. It is translated as CASSPLAGGSPRSYNEQFF.

This chain joins TRBV2 and TRBJ2-7; 7 bases fit TRBD2. This CDR3 is 15 amino acids long. V lost 2 bases to trimming and J lost 6 bases; unmatched junction nucleotides: 10. The germline V gene has CDR1 SNHLY and CDR2 FYNNEI. The CDR3 region is CASSESGGGPGEQYF. DNA of the CDR3: TGTGCCAGCAGTGAATCGGGAGGAGGGCCGGGCGAGCAGTACTTC. Full variable domain (outside the CDR3, taken from reference TRBV2 and TRBJ2-7): EPEVTQTPSHQVTQMGQEVILRCVPISNHLYFYWYRQILGQKVEFLVSFYNNEISEKSEIFDDQFSVERPDGSNFTLKIRSTKLEDSAMYFCASSESGGGPGEQYFGPGTRLTVT.

The V call is TRBV10-1, the J call TRBJ2-1, with TRBD2 matching over 9 bases. V was pared by 3 bases and J by 0 bases, with 3 bases of the junction left unmatched. This CDR3 spans 16 amino acids. Germline CDR1 and CDR2: WNHNN and SYGVQD (reference sequence). This CDR3 reads CASSDSGRFSYNEQFF. CDR3 DNA sequence: TGCGCCAGCAGTGACAGCGGGAGGTTCTCCTACAATGAGCAGTTCTTC.

V usage is TRBV6-1 and J usage is TRBJ2-5; no definite D call. CDR1 MNHNS and CDR2 SASEGT come from the germline V gene. V gave up 2 bases and J gave up 10 bases, with 20 bases separating them. CDR3 length: 15 residues. The CDR3 region has the DNA TGTGCCAGCAGTGAAACTGGTCAGGTCTGGGTCCGCCAGTACTTC. This gives the protein CASSETGQVWVRQYF.

The chain carries TRBV4-3 and TRBJ2-3; no clear D gene. The length of the CDR3 is 13 residues. The germline CDR1 and CDR2 sequences are LGHNA and YSLEER. The germline V and J ends were trimmed by 0 bases and 6 bases, with 7 bases remaining between them. The CDR3: CASSQDLLDTQYF. The CDR3 region has the DNA TGCGCCAGCAGCCAAGACCTACTGGATACGCAGTATTTT.

The V and J genes are TRBV9 and TRBJ1-3; D is unclear. Germline loops: CDR1 SGDLS, CDR2 YYNGEE. Trimming pared 0 bases from V and 0 bases from J, leaving 13 bases between. This CDR3 has 17 amino acids. The CDR3 is CASSVGGRTISGNTIYF. CDR3 sequence (DNA): TGTGCCAGCAGCGTAGGAGGGAGAACAATCTCTGGAAACACCATATATTTT.

This clone appeared a single time. This chain uses TRBV1 with TRBJ2-3; TRBD2 reflects the table's D call only, with no check against the DNA. TRBV1 counts as a pseudogene. This CDR3 comprises 16 residues. This CDR3 is CTSSQDPPLGRGTQYF. The CDR3 DNA is TGCACCAGCAGCCAAGATCCCCCCCTAGGGAGAGGTACGCAGTATTTT.

The chain links TRBV30 to TRBJ2-7; 10 nucleotides agree with TRBD2. The CDR3 runs 13 residues. J lost 4 bases, V lost 3 bases, and 3 bases had no gene match. Germline V gives CDR1 GTSNPN, CDR2 SVGIG (reference sequence). The CDR3: CAWSALAGYEQYF. CDR3 in DNA: TGTGCCTGGAGCGCACTAGCGGGGTACGAGCAGTACTTC.

This clone was seen just once. The CDR3 loop reads CASSLAGGTDTQYF. The CDR3 DNA reads TGTGCCAGCAGCTTAGCGGGAGGCACAGATACGCAGTATTTT. The V gene is TRBV9, the J gene TRBJ2-3; 9 positions agree with TRBD2. This CDR3 has 14 amino acids. V was clipped by 4 bases and J by 1 base; unmatched bases: 1. CDR1 and CDR2 from the germline V gene are SGDLS and YYNGEE.

V usage is TRBV7-2 and J usage is TRBJ1-4; D is uncertain. The CDR3 spans 15 residues. CDR1 and CDR2 (germline): SGHTA, FQGNSA. The germline V and J ends were trimmed by 5 bases and 7 bases, with 17 bases remaining between them. The CDR3 DNA is TGTGCCAGCAGCCCTGTGGCTGATATGGTTGAAAAACTGTTTTTT. Its protein is CASSPVADMVEKLFF.

V is TRBV7-3 and J is TRBJ2-7; TRBD1 is a possible D gene (5 bases). CDR3 length: 14 residues. Trimming took off 1 base at V and 4 bases at J, with 11 bases between the two ends. In germline, CDR1 is SGHTA, CDR2 FQGTGA. The CDR3 nucleotides are TGTGCCAGCAGCTTAAACCCAGGGCCTTACGAGCAGTACTTC. It translates to CASSLNPGPYEQYF.

This clone was seen a handful of times. The chain employs TRBV15 and TRBJ1-4; 9 nucleotides line up with TRBD1. CDR3 size: 15 residues. The ends lost 2 bases at V and 7 bases at J; junction bases unmatched: 5. The germline V gene has CDR1 LNHNV and CDR2 YYDKDF (reference sequence). CDR3 sequence reads: CATSRPGQGSEKLFF. CDR3 nucleotide sequence: TGTGCCACCAGCAGACCGGGACAGGGATCTGAAAAACTGTTTTTT.

The genes are TRBV10-3 and TRBJ2-1; 13 positions agree with TRBD2. The germline gives CDR1 ENHRY, CDR2 SYGVKD. V dropped 6 bases and J dropped 5; count of bases not matched to a gene: 10. This CDR3 contains 17 residues. DNA of the CDR3: TGTGCCATCAGCGACCCCGGGACTAGCGGGAAGAACAATGAGCAGTTCTTC. As protein: CAISDPGTSGKNNEQFF.

This rearrangement joins TRBV5-1 to TRBJ2-2, with 8 positions matching TRBD1. The J segment lost 2 bases and the V segment lost 4 bases, leaving 10 bases of the junction unmatched. This CDR3 is built from 17 residues. Germline V gene sequence: CDR1 SGHRS, CDR2 YFSETQ. The CDR3 here is CASSQTRQGTNTGELFF. CDR3 nucleotide sequence: TGCGCCAGCAGCCAAACCAGACAGGGGACTAACACCGGGGAGCTGTTTTTT.

This chain joins TRBV11-2 and TRBJ2-3, with D possibly being TRBD1 (6 bases). Germline V gene sequence: CDR1 SGHAT, CDR2 FQNNGV. CDR3 length equals 16 residues. Trimming left V 4 bases short and J 0 bases short, with 14 bases between. The CDR3, as DNA: TGTGCCAGCAGCTCCTACAGGGTCATAAGCACAGATACGCAGTATTTT. It specifies CASSSYRVISTDTQYF.

The genes are TRBV19 and TRBJ2-3; TRBD2 might be the D (6 bases). V lost 5 bases and J 1 base, leaving 10 bases between the germline ends. This CDR3 spans 14 amino acids. In germline, CDR1 is LNHDA, CDR2 SQIVND (reference sequence). CDR3 loop: CASSAGHGTDTQYF. DNA of the CDR3: TGTGCCAGTAGTGCGGGGCACGGCACAGATACGCAGTATTTT.

In its sample, this clone was seen a few times. This chain's CDR3 is CASSPDPRGQWETQYF. CDR3 DNA sequence: TGTGCCAGCAGCCCAGACCCCAGGGGGCAGTGGGAGACCCAGTACTTC. The chain recombines TRBV9 with TRBJ2-5; 8 bases fit TRBD1. CDR3 size: 16 residues. Germline assignment: CDR1 SGDLS and CDR2 YYNGEE. V was pared by 4 bases and J by 5 bases, with 13 bases of the junction left unmatched.

The chain carries TRBV9 and TRBJ1-4; perhaps TRBD1 as D (5 bases). Germline values: CDR1 SGDLS, CDR2 YYNGEE. Deletions cut 3 bases from V and 13 bases from J, with 16 bases between. The CDR3 spans 13 residues. The CDR3 region has the DNA TGTGCCAGCAGCGGAAGCCCCTGGGGCGTACTGTTTTTT. Residues: CASSGSPWGVLFF.

Points on this clone: A junction end diverges from the germline sequence, so it may reflect a read error. CDR3 residues: CASSLGIGASTDTQYF. In DNA, the CDR3 is TGTGCTAGCAGCTTAGGAATTGGGGCGAGCACAGATACGCAGTATTTT. V gene TRBV7-7 combines with J gene TRBJ2-3; tentatively, D is TRBD1 (5 bases). The CDR3 spans 16 residues. Germline-derived CDR1 and CDR2 are SSHAT and FNYEAQ (reference sequence). Looking up the rest from reference TRBV7-7 and TRBJ2-3 gives the full variable domain: GAGVSQSPRYKVTKRGQDVTLRCDPISSHATLYWYQQALGQGPEFLTYFNYEAQPDKSGLPSDRFSAERPEGSISTLTIQRTEQRDSAMYRCASSLGIGASTDTQYFGPGTRLTVL.

The chain is built from TRBV19 and TRBJ2-5, with 9 bases lining up with TRBD1. After removal of 4 bases from V and 3 bases from J, the junction contained 9 bases not matched to a gene. The CDR3 consists of 16 residues. Germline V gene sequence: CDR1 LNHDA, CDR2 SQIVND (reference sequence). The chain's CDR3 is CASSTQKTGGKETQYF. In DNA, the CDR3 is TGTGCCAGTAGTACCCAGAAGACAGGGGGAAAAGAGACCCAGTACTTC.

This clone was seen a single time. J is TRBJ2-7 and V is TRBV5-1; 13 bases are shared with TRBD2. The V and J ends lost 1 base and 3 bases, in that order; junction bases with no gene match: 13. CDR3 length: 19 amino acids. Germline assignment: CDR1 SGHRS and CDR2 YFSETQ. For the CDR3, the DNA is TGCGCCAGCAGCTTGAGGTCGACTAGCGGGAGGAGTCTAGGCTACGAGCAGTACTTC. This translates into CASSLRSTSGRSLGYEQYF.

This clone has a handful of counts. The chain is built from TRBV10-3 and TRBJ2-3, with 15 nucleotides matching TRBD2. Trimming took 6 bases from V and 1 from J; bases not matched to a gene: 8. The CDR3 loop spans 18 amino acids. Germline values: CDR1 ENHRY, CDR2 SYGVKD. The CDR3 sequence: CAISPGLAGGRGTDTQYF. The CDR3 DNA reads TGTGCCATCAGCCCGGGACTAGCGGGAGGTAGGGGCACAGATACGCAGTATTTT.

The J gene is TRBJ1-1, the V gene TRBV7-8; 10 positions agree with TRBD1. Germline V CDR1 and CDR2: SGHVS, FQNEAQ. There are 18 residues in the CDR3. V lost 1 base to trimming and J lost 10 bases; unmatched junction nucleotides: 18. The CDR3 here is CASSLVSGTGDEHLGAFF. The CDR3 bases are TGTGCCAGCAGCTTAGTTTCGGGGACAGGGGATGAACATTTGGGAGCTTTCTTT. Supplemented by reference TRBV7-8 and TRBJ1-1, the full variable domain reads GAGVSQSPRYKVAKRGQDVALRCDPISGHVSLFWYQQALGQGPEFLTYFQNEAQLDKSGLPSDRFFAERPEGSVSTLKIQRTQQEDSAVYLCASSLVSGTGDEHLGAFFGQGTRLTVV.

This clone showed up just once. This chain joins TRBV27 and TRBJ2-7, with 7 bases that match TRBD1. CDR3 length: 15 amino acids. From germline, CDR1 is MNHEY and CDR2 SMNVEV (reference sequence). After removal of 3 bases from V and 6 bases from J, the junction contained 11 bases not matched to a gene. The CDR3 bases are TGTGCCAGCAGTTTGGAGGTCAGGGGGAGTGCCGAGCAGTACTTC. Amino acid sequence: CASSLEVRGSAEQYF.

The chain links TRBV15 to TRBJ2-1; 10 bases line up with TRBD2. Unmatched junction bases numbered 18, after V lost 6 bases and J lost 7 bases. Germline CDR1 and CDR2: LNHNV and YYDKDF (reference sequence). This CDR3 has 18 residues. CDR3 sequence: CATRGGARSGRALNEQFF. The CDR3 bases are TGTGCCACCAGGGGAGGGGCCAGAAGCGGGAGGGCTTTGAATGAGCAGTTCTTC.

The chain uses TRBV19 and TRBJ2-1, with D tentatively TRBD2 (6 bases). Germline lookup yields CDR1 LNHDA and CDR2 SQIVND (reference sequence). There are 14 residues in the CDR3. V was trimmed by 9 bases and J by 4 bases, leaving 16 bases between them. The CDR3: CASTSPGLYNEQFF. In nucleotides, the CDR3 is TGTGCCAGCACGAGTCCGGGACTTTACAATGAGCAGTTCTTC.

V and J are TRBV11-3 and TRBJ2-5; D is possibly TRBD1 (6 bases). Between the trimmed V and J ends, which lost 1 base and 1 base, there was a span of 10 bases. Germline-derived CDR1 and CDR2 are SGHNT and YENEEA. CDR3 size: 15 residues. CDR3 DNA: TGTGCCAGCAGCTTAGGCAGGGGCAGCCAAGAGACCCAGTACTTC. As protein: CASSLGRGSQETQYF.

The genes are TRBV19 and TRBJ2-7; D may be TRBD1 (6 bases). Germline-derived CDR1 and CDR2 are LNHDA and SQIVND (reference sequence). The CDR3 extends over 14 amino acids. The V gene lost 2 bases and the J gene lost 0 bases, with 8 bases spanning the gap. The chain's CDR3 is CASSITGSSYEQYF. Here the CDR3 DNA reads TGTGCCAGTAGTATAACAGGGAGCTCCTACGAGCAGTACTTC. The full variable domain, its missing parts supplied by reference TRBV19 and TRBJ2-7, is DGGITQSPKYLFRKEGQNVTLSCEQNLNHDAMYWYRQDPGQGLRLIYYSQIVNDFQKGDIAEGYSVSREKKESFPLTVTSAQKNPTAFYLCASSITGSSYEQYFGPGTRLTVT.

This clone was seen only a few times. V and J are TRBV18 and TRBJ1-2, with D maybe TRBD1 (5 bases). The CDR3 loop spans 13 amino acids. Trimming removed 4 bases from V and 2 bases from J, with 8 bases in between. Germline assignment: CDR1 KGHSH and CDR2 LQKENI. CDR3 region: CASSRDYNYGYTF. Here the CDR3 DNA reads TGTGCCAGCTCACGGGACTACAACTATGGCTACACCTTC.

The chain recombines TRBV5-1 with TRBJ1-1; weak D call: TRBD1 (6 bases). CDR1 and CDR2 from the germline V gene are SGHRS and YFSETQ. Trimming removed 4 bases at V and 5 bases at J, with 15 bases between. The CDR3 extends over 14 amino acids. This CDR3 is CASSITGSRTEAFF. For the CDR3, the DNA is TGCGCCAGCAGCATTACAGGGTCGCGGACTGAAGCTTTCTTT.